Each of the 2 T cell receptor beta chains below was sequenced from the same sample in a study of T-cell reconstitution after alpha-beta-depleted transplantation in children. Unique molecular identifiers were incorporated during preparation of the TCRbeta library. TCRdb passed the PCR reads through MiXCR, listing each CDR3 protein once. This table has 280,000 or so distinct CDR3 sequences, around 10% appearing once. This material consisted of peripheral blood, taken 180 days after TCRalphabeta/CD19-depleted stem cell transplant. These receptors all stem from a male patient aged 2-9 years who had a stem cell transplant for chronic granulomatous disease, so the T cells may come from the graft donor.

This clonotype was seen repeatedly, ten times or more. The chain joins TRBV20-1 to TRBJ1-1; D may be TRBD1 (5 bases). Trimming took off 6 bases at V and 4 bases at J, with 15 bases between the two ends. The CDR3 has 13 residues. Per the germline V gene, CDR1 is DFQATT and CDR2 is SNEGSKA (reference sequence). CDR3 nucleotides: TGCAGTGCCAATGGCGGGGGACGCACTGAAGCTTTCTTT. Protein product: CSANGGGRTEAFF.

This chain joins TRBV30 and TRBJ2-4; 7 bases align to TRBD2. This CDR3 region has 15 residues. Germline V CDR1 and CDR2: GTSNPN, SVGIG (reference sequence). J was trimmed by 3 bases and V by 2 bases; bases with no gene match: 7. CDR3 protein: CAWSTGGKGKNIQYF. The CDR3 nucleotides are TGTGCCTGGAGTACCGGGGGGAAAGGCAAAAACATTCAGTACTTC.